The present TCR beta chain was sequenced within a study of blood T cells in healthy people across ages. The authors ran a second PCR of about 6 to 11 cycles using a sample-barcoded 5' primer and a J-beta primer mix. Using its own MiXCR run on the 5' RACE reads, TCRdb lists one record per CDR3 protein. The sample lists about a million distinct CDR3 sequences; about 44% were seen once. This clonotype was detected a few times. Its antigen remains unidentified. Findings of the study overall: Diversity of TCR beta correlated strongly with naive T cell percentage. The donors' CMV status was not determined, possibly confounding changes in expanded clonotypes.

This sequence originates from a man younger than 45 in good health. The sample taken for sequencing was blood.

The CDR3 sequence: CAWRRENTEAFF. The CDR3 region has the DNA TGTGCCTGGCGGCGCGAGAACACTGAAGCTTTCTTT. V is TRBV30 and J is TRBJ1-1; D is uncertain. The germline gives CDR1 GTSNPN, CDR2 SVGIG (reference sequence). The CDR3 runs to 12 residues. Trimming shortened V by 5 bases and J by 1 base, and 8 bases separated the two germline ends.